This entry is about one TCR beta chain. The data stem from a study of blood T cell repertoires in COVID-19. The overall study: The samples span acute and convalescent COVID-19 from the United States, Italy and Spain.

Between the trimmed V and J ends, which lost 6 bases and 0 bases, there was a span of 18 bases. The CDR3 consists of 15 residues. CDR1 is SQVTM and CDR2 is ANQGSEA in the germline V gene. Original handling: Scientists estimated how many nucleated cells there were by amplifying reference gene primers. The assay was immunoSEQ multiplex PCR, and TCRdb's table has in-frame clones only and misses some. Clonal size and the V and J genes are those of that table, whereas D and trimming came from the DNA. The sample lists 340,000 or so clones; roughly 85% were seen once. Each participant's cohort was designated according to participant-reported clinical history.

The clonotype was recovered from a middle-aged woman with acute COVID-19. Sequenced input: PBMCs or T cells enriched from blood (not recorded which). The chain joins TRBV29-1 to TRBJ2-7, with a tentative D call TRBD2 (5 bases). The CDR3 DNA is TGCAGCGTAGAAAAACTAGAACTGAGCTCCTACGAGCAGTACTTC. Protein sequence: CSVEKLELSSYEQYF.